This T cell receptor beta chain was observed in a study of shared clonotypes between healthy human individuals. Study as a whole: The donors, two women and three men, were aged 18 to 49. Each donor's CD4 naive and CD4 memory cells filled three plates apiece, CD8 naive two, and CD8 memory one.

Researchers partitioned CD4+ cells into CD45RA+ naive and CD45RA-negative memory subsets. For every subset, genomic DNA was evenly distributed across several immunoSEQ plates. TCRdb's copy holds only in-frame clones and misses some; the assay was immunoSEQ multiplex PCR. The table shows roughly 1,600,000 clones, with less than 99% occurring only once. Material for sequencing was naive CD4+ T cells sorted from blood. Noted subset: CD45RA+ positively selected. This receptor was identified in a young man in good health.

The CDR3 loop is CAWSAGQNNEQFF. The CDR3 nucleotides read TGTGCCTGGAGTGCGGGACAGAACAATGAGCAGTTCTTC. The chain links TRBV30 to TRBJ2-1, with 7 positions matching TRBD1. Germline V gene data show CDR1 as GTSNPN and CDR2 as SVGIG (reference sequence). Trimming took 1 base from V and 5 from J; bases not matched to a gene: 2. The CDR3 has 13 residues.